This section outlines one TCR beta chain sequence together with its context. It was CD45RO-negative cells, positively selected for CCR7, that made up naive CD8 cells, with terminally differentiated effector memory CD45RA+ cells excluded. This record belongs to a study of shared clonotypes between healthy human individuals. The CDR3 is made up of 17 amino acids. Some clones are missing from TCRdb's copy, which holds only in-frame ones; the method was immunoSEQ multiplex PCR. The sample shows about 2 million clones, around 96% of them seen only once. The sequenced sample consisted of naive CD8+ T cells sorted from blood. The receptor was isolated from a man aged 18 to 30 in good health. The gene calls are TRBV21-1 and TRBJ2-7; the table's D call TRBD2 went unverified against the DNA. TRBV21-1 is assigned pseudogene status. DNA of the CDR3: TGTGCCAGCAGCAATAAGAGGGTTCGGGAGTTCTCGTCCGAGCAGTACTTC. It yields the protein CASSNKRVREFSSEQYF.